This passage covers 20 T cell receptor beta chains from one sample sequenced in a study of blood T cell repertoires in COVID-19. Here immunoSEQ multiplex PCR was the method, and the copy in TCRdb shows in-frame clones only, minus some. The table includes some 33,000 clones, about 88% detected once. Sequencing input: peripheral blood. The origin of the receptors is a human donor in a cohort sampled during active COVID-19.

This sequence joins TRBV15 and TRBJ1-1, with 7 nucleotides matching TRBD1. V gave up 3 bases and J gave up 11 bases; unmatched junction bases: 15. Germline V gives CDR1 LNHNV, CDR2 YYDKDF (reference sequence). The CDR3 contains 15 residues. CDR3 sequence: CATSRGEGARLFAFF. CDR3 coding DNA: TGTGCCACCAGCAGGGGCGAGGGGGCGCGTCTCTTCGCTTTCTTT.

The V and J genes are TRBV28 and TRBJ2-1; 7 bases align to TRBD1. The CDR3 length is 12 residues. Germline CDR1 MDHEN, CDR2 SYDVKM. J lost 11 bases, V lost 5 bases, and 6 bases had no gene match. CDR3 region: CASSDYRGQQFF. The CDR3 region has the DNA TGTGCCAGCAGTGATTACAGGGGCCAGCAGTTCTTC. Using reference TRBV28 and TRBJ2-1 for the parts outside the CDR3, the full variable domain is DVKVTQSSRYLVKRTGEKVFLECVQDMDHENMFWYRQDPGLGLRLIYFSYDVKMKEKGDIPEGYSVSREKKERFSLILESASTNQTSMYLCASSDYRGQQFFGPGTRLTVL.

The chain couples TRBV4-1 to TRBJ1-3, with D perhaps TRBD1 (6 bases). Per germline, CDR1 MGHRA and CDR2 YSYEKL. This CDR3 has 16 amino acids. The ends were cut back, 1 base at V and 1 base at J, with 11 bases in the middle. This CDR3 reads CASSQGDRPSGNTIYF. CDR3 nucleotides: TGCGCCAGCAGCCAAGGAGACAGGCCATCTGGAAACACCATATATTTT.

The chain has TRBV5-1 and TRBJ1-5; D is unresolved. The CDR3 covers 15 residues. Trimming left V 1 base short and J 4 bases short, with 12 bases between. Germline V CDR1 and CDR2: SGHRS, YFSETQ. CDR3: CASSLISGGNQPQHF. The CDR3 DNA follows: TGCGCCAGCAGCTTGATCTCAGGTGGGAATCAGCCCCAGCATTTT. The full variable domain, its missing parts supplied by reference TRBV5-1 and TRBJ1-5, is KAGVTQTPRYLIKTRGQQVTLSCSPISGHRSVSWYQQTPGQGLQFLFEYFSETQRNKGNFPGRFSGRQFSNSRSEMNVSTLELGDSALYLCASSLISGGNQPQHFGDGTRLSIL.

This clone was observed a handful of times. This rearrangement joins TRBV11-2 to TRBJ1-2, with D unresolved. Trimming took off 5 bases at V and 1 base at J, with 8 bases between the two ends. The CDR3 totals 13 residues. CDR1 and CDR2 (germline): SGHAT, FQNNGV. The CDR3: CASSARVNYGYTF. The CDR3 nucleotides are TGTGCCAGCAGCGCGAGGGTTAACTATGGCTACACCTTC.

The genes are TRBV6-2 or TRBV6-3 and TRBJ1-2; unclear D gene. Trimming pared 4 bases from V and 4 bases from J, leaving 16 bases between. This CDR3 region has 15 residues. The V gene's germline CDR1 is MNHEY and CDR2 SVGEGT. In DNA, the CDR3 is TGTGCCAGCAGTTCCCCTGGCCGGGGAGCCTATGGCTACACCTTC. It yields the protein CASSSPGRGAYGYTF.

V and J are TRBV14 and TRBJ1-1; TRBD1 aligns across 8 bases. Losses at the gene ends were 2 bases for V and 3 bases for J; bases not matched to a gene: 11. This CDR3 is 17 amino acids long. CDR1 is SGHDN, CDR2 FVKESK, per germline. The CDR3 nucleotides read TGTGCCAGCAGCCAATGGGACAGGATCCTGGTGGACACTGAAGCTTTCTTT. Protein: CASSQWDRILVDTEAFF.

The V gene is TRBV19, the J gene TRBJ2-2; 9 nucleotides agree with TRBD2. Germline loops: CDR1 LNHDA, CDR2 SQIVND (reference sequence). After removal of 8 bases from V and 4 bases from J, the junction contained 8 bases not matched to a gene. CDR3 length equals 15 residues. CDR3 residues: CASGKRGDLTGELFF. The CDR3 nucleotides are TGTGCCAGTGGGAAGCGGGGGGACCTCACCGGGGAGCTGTTTTTT. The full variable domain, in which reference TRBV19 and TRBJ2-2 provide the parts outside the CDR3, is DGGITQSPKYLFRKEGQNVTLSCEQNLNHDAMYWYRQDPGQGLRLIYYSQIVNDFQKGDIAEGYSVSREKKESFPLTVTSAQKNPTAFYLCASGKRGDLTGELFFGEGSRLTVL.

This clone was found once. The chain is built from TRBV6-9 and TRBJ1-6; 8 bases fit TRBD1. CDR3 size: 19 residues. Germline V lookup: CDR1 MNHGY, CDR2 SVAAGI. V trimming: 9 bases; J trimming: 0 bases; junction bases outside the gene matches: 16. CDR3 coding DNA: TGTGCCAGTCTAGACGCTCGGACAGGGCCTAGCTCCTATAATTCACCCCTCCACTTT. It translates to CASLDARTGPSSYNSPLHF.

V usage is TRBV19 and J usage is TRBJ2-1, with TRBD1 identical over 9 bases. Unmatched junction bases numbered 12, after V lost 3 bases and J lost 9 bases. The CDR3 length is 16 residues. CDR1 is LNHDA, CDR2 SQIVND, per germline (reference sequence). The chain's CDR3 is CASSIPGQGGVFEQFF. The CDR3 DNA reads TGTGCCAGTAGTATCCCGGGACAGGGAGGGGTCTTTGAGCAGTTCTTC.

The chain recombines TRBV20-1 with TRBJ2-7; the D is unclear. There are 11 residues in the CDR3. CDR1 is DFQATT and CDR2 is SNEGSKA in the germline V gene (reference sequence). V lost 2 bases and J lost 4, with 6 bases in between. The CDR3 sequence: CSARREYEQYF. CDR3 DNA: TGCAGTGCTAGACGAGAGTACGAGCAGTACTTC.

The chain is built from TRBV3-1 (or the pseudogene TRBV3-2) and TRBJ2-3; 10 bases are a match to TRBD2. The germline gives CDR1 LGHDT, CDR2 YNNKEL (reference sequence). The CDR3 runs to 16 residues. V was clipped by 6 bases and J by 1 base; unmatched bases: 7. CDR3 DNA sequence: TGTGCCAGCAGTAGTCTAGCGGGGGCCCGCACAGATACGCAGTATTTT. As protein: CASSSLAGARTDTQYF.

CDR3 sequence (DNA): TGTGCCAGCAACCTAGCGGGGACAGATACGCAGTATTTT. It yields the protein CASNLAGTDTQYF. The chain is built from TRBV3-1 (or the pseudogene TRBV3-2) and TRBJ2-3, with 9 bases lining up with TRBD2. The CDR3 contains 13 residues. Germline V gene lookup returns CDR1 LGHDT and CDR2 YNNKEL (reference sequence). Trimming at V came to 7 bases and at J to 3 bases, leaving 2 bases not matched to a gene.

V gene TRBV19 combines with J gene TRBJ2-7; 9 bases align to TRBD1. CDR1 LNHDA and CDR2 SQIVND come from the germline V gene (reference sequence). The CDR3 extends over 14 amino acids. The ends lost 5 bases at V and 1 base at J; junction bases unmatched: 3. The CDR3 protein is CASSSGTGSYEQYF. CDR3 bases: TGTGCCAGTAGTTCCGGGACAGGGTCCTACGAGCAGTACTTC.

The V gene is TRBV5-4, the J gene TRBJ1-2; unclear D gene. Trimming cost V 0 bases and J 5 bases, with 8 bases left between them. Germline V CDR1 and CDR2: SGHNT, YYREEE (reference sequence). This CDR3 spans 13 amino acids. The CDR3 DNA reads TGTGCCAGCAGCTTGGAGGGAGGGTATGGCTACACCTTC. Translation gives CASSLEGGYGYTF. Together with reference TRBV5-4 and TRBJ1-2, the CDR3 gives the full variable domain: ETGVTQSPTHLIKTRGQQVTLRCSSQSGHNTVSWYQQALGQGPQFIFQYYREEENGRGNFPPRFSGLQFPNYSSELNVNALELDDSALYLCASSLEGGYGYTFGSGTRLTVV.

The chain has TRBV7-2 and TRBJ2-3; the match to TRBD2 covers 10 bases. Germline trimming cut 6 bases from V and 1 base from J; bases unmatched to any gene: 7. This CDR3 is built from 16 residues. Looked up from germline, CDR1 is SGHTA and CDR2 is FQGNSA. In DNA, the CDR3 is TGTGCCAGCAGTTCCGTAGCGGGGGGACGCACAGATACGCAGTATTTT. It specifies CASSSVAGGRTDTQYF.

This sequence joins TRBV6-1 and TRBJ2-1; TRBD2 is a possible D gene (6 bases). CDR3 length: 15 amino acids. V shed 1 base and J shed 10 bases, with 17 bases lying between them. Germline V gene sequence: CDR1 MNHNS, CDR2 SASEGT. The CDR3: CASSEEGTGLREQFF. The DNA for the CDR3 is TGTGCCAGCAGTGAAGAGGGTACGGGACTCCGGGAGCAGTTCTTC.

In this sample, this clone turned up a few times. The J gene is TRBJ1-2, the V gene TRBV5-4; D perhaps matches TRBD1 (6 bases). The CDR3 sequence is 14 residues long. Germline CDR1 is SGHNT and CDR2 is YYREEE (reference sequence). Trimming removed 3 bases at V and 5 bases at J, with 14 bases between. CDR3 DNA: TGTGCCAGCAGCTCTCGACAGGAGAGTTATGGCTACACCTTC. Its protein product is CASSSRQESYGYTF.

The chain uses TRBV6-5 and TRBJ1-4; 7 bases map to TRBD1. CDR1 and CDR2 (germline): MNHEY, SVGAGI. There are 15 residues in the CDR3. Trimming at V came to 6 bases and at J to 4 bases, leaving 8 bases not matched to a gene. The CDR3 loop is CASRSGQAINEKLFF. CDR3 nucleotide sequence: TGTGCCAGCAGATCCGGACAGGCGATTAATGAAAAACTGTTTTTT.

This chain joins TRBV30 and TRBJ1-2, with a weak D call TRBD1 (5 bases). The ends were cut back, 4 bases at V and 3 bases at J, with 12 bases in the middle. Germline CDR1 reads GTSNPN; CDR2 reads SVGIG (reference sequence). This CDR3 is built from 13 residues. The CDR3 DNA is TGTGCCTGGACGATTGACAGAGACTATGGCTACACCTTC. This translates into CAWTIDRDYGYTF.